Listed below are T cell receptor beta chains from one sample, sequenced in a study of CXCR3-negative and CXCR3-positive naive CD8 T cells. TCRdb reprocessed the 5' RACE reads, with one entry per CDR3 protein and no DNA. The sample totals tens of thousands of distinct CDR3 sequences. The sample comprised naive CXCR3- CD8+ T cells from blood. The receptors stem from a human donor in good health. Some clones in this sample may be carry-over from other donors' samples. Each CDR3 is given with its conserved first and last residue.

V: TRBV7-9; J: TRBJ2-1; CDR3: CASSSRGERYEQFF
V: TRBV29-1; J: TRBJ2-2; CDR3: CSVEWQGAVTGELFF
V: TRBV14; J: TRBJ2-2; CDR3: CASSQVPVPGELFF
V: TRBV7-9; J: TRBJ2-1; CDR3: CASSPSSGSSYNEQFF
V: TRBV10-3; J: TRBJ1-1; CDR3: CAISEGTGVGTEAFF
V: TRBV14; J: TRBJ1-1; CDR3: CASTKVADTEAFF
V: TRBV6-6; J: TRBJ2-3; CDR3: CASGDLTSGGADTQYF
V: TRBV5-1; J: TRBJ2-5; CDR3: CASSEGLAEETQYF
V: TRBV2; J: TRBJ2-7; CDR3: CASSEIAGPPSEQYF
V: TRBV7-6; J: TRBJ2-7; CDR3: CASSPLPGDSYEQYF
V: TRBV12-3/TRBV12-4; J: TRBJ2-5; CDR3: CATSITVEGKTQYF
V: TRBV29-1; J: TRBJ2-3; CDR3: CSVETSTDTQYF
V: TRBV11-2; J: TRBJ2-5; CDR3: CASSSLWDSSGLKQETQYF
V: TRBV18; J: TRBJ1-1; CDR3: CASSPSLAAMNTEAFF
V: TRBV5-5; J: TRBJ2-1; CDR3: CASSLEEVAGVNNEQFF
V: TRBV5-1; J: TRBJ2-2; CDR3: CASSLFVGELFF
V: TRBV4-3; J: TRBJ2-1; CDR3: CASSHIAGGTYNEQFF
V: TRBV19; J: TRBJ2-3; CDR3: CASSLGPGDYLGTSTDTQYF
V: TRBV12-3/TRBV12-4; J: TRBJ2-1; CDR3: CASRDSGGHNEQFF
V: TRBV7-8; J: TRBJ1-3; CDR3: CASSPGGSGNTIYF
V: TRBV7-9; J: TRBJ2-7; CDR3: CASSLPEPYEQYF
V: TRBV2; J: TRBJ2-1; CDR3: CASSLAGTYNEQFF
V: TRBV6-2/TRBV6-3; J: TRBJ1-2; CDR3: CASSYFGASYGYTF
V: TRBV4-1; J: TRBJ1-5; CDR3: CASSQLGEDQPQHF
V: TRBV6-6; J: TRBJ2-1; CDR3: CASRIGFSNSNEQFF
V: TRBV29-1; J: TRBJ1-2; CDR3: CSVEAPTPGYTF
V: TRBV29-1; J: TRBJ2-7; CDR3: CSVAGSSYEQYF
V: TRBV7-9; J: TRBJ1-1; CDR3: CASSLPGATEAFF
V: TRBV6-4; J: TRBJ2-1; CDR3: CASSDGTSGGNEQFF
V: TRBV29-1; J: TRBJ2-5; CDR3: CSVEDEGEDSGPYQETQYF
V: TRBV13; J: TRBJ2-1; CDR3: CASPSSTGLYNEQFF
V: TRBV29-1; J: TRBJ1-2; CDR3: CSVEDGPYGYTF
V: TRBV20-1; J: TRBJ2-7; CDR3: CSAREGSTYEQYF